Following are 7 T cell receptor beta chains from one sample sequenced in a study of graft-versus-host responses after intestinal transplantation (dated by TCRdb to the early 2020s). No antigen is known for these receptors. The method behind the library was the immunoSEQ multiplex PCR assay. TCRdb obtained this table from immuneACCESS and retained in-frame rearrangements with V and J assigned. These tables miss some clones; where compared with another copy, unresolved V genes account for less than half of the shortfall, and the remainder is unexplained. This sample gives around 90,000 clones in total; roughly 91% of them show up just once. Approximately 1.1% of the sample comes from the top ten. What the time point label conveys for this sample: cells obtained before transplantation from donor or recipient. This specimen consisted of unstimulated CD8+ T cells sorted from spleen or lymph node cells, obtained before transplant. The receptor source for this set is a human donor who was the organ donor for an intestinal transplant.

The sample holds one count of this clone. The J gene is TRBJ1-1, the V gene TRBV6-5; TRBD1 might be the D (6 bases). The CDR3 covers 13 residues. Per the germline V gene, CDR1 is MNHEY and CDR2 is SVGAGI. V lost 8 bases and J lost 1, with 11 bases in between. In DNA form, the CDR3 reads TGTGCCAGCCAAGAACAGGGGAACACTGAAGCTTTCTTT. This translates into CASQEQGNTEAFF.

The chain carries TRBV23-1 and TRBJ2-7, with TRBD1 as a possible D gene (5 bases). TRBV23-1 is designated an ORF whose function remains uncertain. The V and J ends lost 6 bases and 2 bases respectively, with 23 bases between them. The CDR3 has 17 residues. CDR3 DNA: TGCGCCAGCAGCCCGACGACAGCGCTCCCCCACGCCTACGAGCAGTACTTC. Protein: CASSPTTALPHAYEQYF.

The CDR3 DNA reads TGTGCCAGTAGTCCCGGGGTATCCTACGAGCAGTACTTC. It yields the protein CASSPGVSYEQYF. This chain links TRBV19 with TRBJ2-7; D may be TRBD2 (5 bases). The germline V and J ends were trimmed by 5 bases and 1 base, with 9 bases remaining between them. There are 13 residues in the CDR3. Germline assignment: CDR1 LNHDA and CDR2 SQIVND (reference sequence).

V and J are TRBV18 and TRBJ1-1; TRBD1 aligns across 7 bases. The CDR3 totals 18 residues. Germline V gene data show CDR1 as KGHSH and CDR2 as LQKENI. The J segment lost 0 bases and the V segment lost 8 bases, leaving 18 bases of the junction unmatched. The CDR3 loop reads CASALRLRGTGLNTEAFF. In nucleotides, the CDR3 is TGTGCCAGCGCCTTGCGCCTCAGGGGGACGGGGCTGAACACTGAAGCTTTCTTT.

The V call is TRBV11-2, the J call TRBJ2-7; D is possibly TRBD1 (5 bases). This CDR3 has 16 amino acids. Trimming took 1 base from V and 3 from J, leaving 16 bases between them. CDR1 and CDR2 from the germline V gene are SGHAT and FQNNGV. DNA of the CDR3: TGTGCCAGCAGCTTAGTAACGTGGGGCGATTACTACGAGCAGTACTTC. Translation gives CASSLVTWGDYYEQYF. Together with reference TRBV11-2 and TRBJ2-7, the CDR3 gives the full variable domain: EAGVAQSPRYKIIEKRQSVAFWCNPISGHATLYWYQQILGQGPKLLIQFQNNGVVDDSQLPKDRFSAERLKGVDSTLKIQPAKLEDSAVYLCASSLVTWGDYYEQYFGPGTRLTVT.

The V gene is TRBV6-1, the J gene TRBJ2-1; a weak D match, TRBD1 (6 bases). CDR1 and CDR2 (germline): MNHNS, SASEGT. With 7 bases removed from V and 9 bases from J, the gap between germline ends came to 16 bases. The CDR3 is made up of 13 amino acids. In nucleotides, the CDR3 is TGTGCCAGCACCGAAGTGGGGGCCGGTGAGCAGTTCTTC. Protein: CASTEVGAGEQFF.

The chain links TRBV2 to TRBJ1-4, with D uncertain. Germline-derived CDR1 and CDR2 are SNHLY and FYNNEI. The CDR3 loop spans 11 amino acids. V lost 4 bases and J lost 16, with 13 bases in between. CDR3 nucleotide sequence: TGTGCCAGCAGTGGTGGGGAGGGTCCGTTTTTT. This sequence encodes CASSGGEGPFF.